The next 13 T cell receptor beta chains were all read from a single sample in a study of CD8+ T cells in alopecia areata. Once RNA had been extracted, it was reverse transcribed into cDNA to act as the sequencing template. Data came from immunoSEQ multiplex PCR; TCRdb stores just in-frame clones and leaves some out. The repertoire holds 200,000 or so clones, over 45% seen once, with about 5.1% in the top ten. The sample's treatment: oral pan-JAK inhibitor, 5-10 mg twice daily. The sample consisted of CD4+ T cells sorted from blood, taken at week 24, from a patient treated with tofacitinib. Receptors were obtained from a human donor with alopecia areata.

The chain links TRBV4-1 to TRBJ2-5, with 11 bases aligning to TRBD1. Germline values: CDR1 MGHRA, CDR2 YSYEKL. The CDR3 sequence is 16 residues long. Trimming cost V 0 bases and J 5 bases; bases outside gene matches: 5. For the CDR3, the DNA is TGCGCCAGCAGCCAAGATGGACAGGGGGCGAGGGAGACCCAGTACTTC. Protein product: CASSQDGQGARETQYF.

The chain recombines TRBV4-1 with TRBJ2-5; D perhaps matches TRBD2 (5 bases). The CDR3 contains 17 residues. Germline CDR1 is MGHRA and CDR2 is YSYEKL. With 3 bases removed from V and 5 bases from J, the gap between germline ends came to 22 bases. The CDR3 DNA follows: TGCGCCAGCAGCCAGAGTGGGGAGAGAGCGCAGTGGGAGACCCAGTACTTC. Protein: CASSQSGERAQWETQYF.

V gene TRBV15 combines with J gene TRBJ2-5; no firm D call. Trimming pared 2 bases from V and 5 bases from J, leaving 12 bases between. The CDR3 extends over 14 amino acids. Germline values: CDR1 LNHNV, CDR2 YYDKDF (reference sequence). Here the CDR3 DNA reads TGTGCCACCAGCAGAACGAACTTGGTCGAGACCCAGTACTTC. It specifies CATSRTNLVETQYF.

This clone came up a few times. The chain links TRBV5-6 to TRBJ1-5, with 9 bases fitting TRBD1. Trimming at V came to 4 bases and at J to 1 base, leaving 3 bases not matched to a gene. Germline-derived CDR1 and CDR2 are SGHDT and YYEEEE. The CDR3 consists of 15 residues. Written as DNA, the CDR3 is TGTGCCAGCAGCAGGGGACAGGGAAGCAATCAGCCCCAGCATTTT. Translated, it gives CASSRGQGSNQPQHF.

The V call is TRBV7-9, the J call TRBJ1-2; D unclear. Germline V CDR1 and CDR2: SEHNR, FQNEAQ (reference sequence). CDR3 length equals 13 residues. V lost 5 bases to trimming and J lost 4 bases, with 11 bases between them. In DNA form, the CDR3 reads TGTGCCAGCAGCAGGGCCGGGTTCTATGGCTACACCTTC. Its translation is CASSRAGFYGYTF.

This chain uses TRBV29-1 with TRBJ2-6; D is undetermined. This CDR3 is 13 amino acids long. V was cut by 7 bases and J by 0 bases, with 7 bases left in between. Germline CDR1 reads SQVTM; CDR2 reads ANQGSEA. CDR3 nucleotides: TGCAGCGCTGAGGTCTCTGGGGCCAACGTCCTGACTTTC. Protein product: CSAEVSGANVLTF.

This clone was detected only once. The CDR3 DNA follows: TGTGCCAGCGGTATGACGTTCGGAGCGAACACTGAAGCTTTCTTT. This translates into CASGMTFGANTEAFF. The rearrangement uses TRBV5-6 and TRBJ1-1; no firm D call. Germline CDR1 reads SGHDT; CDR2 reads YYEEEE. The V and J ends lost 7 bases and 1 base respectively, with 17 bases between them. The CDR3 extends over 15 amino acids.

The chain has TRBV11-2 and TRBJ2-2; D remains ambiguous. V gave up 5 bases and J gave up 3 bases, with 10 bases separating them. The CDR3 extends over 14 amino acids. Germline CDR1 and CDR2: SGHAT and FQNNGV. In nucleotides, the CDR3 is TGTGCCAGCAGCCAAACCCAGTACACCGGGGAGCTGTTTTTT. The encoded protein is CASSQTQYTGELFF.

This clone was observed a few times. V is TRBV5-1 and J is TRBJ1-5; tentatively, D is TRBD1 (6 bases). The germline V gene encodes CDR1 SGHRS and CDR2 YFSETQ. Trimming stripped 4 bases from V and 4 bases from J, with 12 bases between. The CDR3 covers 14 residues. CDR3 nucleotide sequence: TGCGCCAGCAGCCCCGGGACACCGAATCAGCCCCAGCATTTT. This gives the protein CASSPGTPNQPQHF.

The J gene is TRBJ2-5, the V gene TRBV27; a possible D gene is TRBD1 (5 bases). The CDR3 runs to 13 residues. The V gene lost 8 bases and the J gene lost 1 base, with 11 bases spanning the gap. Germline V CDR1 and CDR2: MNHEY, SMNVEV (reference sequence). The CDR3 DNA follows: TGTGCCAGCTTGACCCAGGGCCAAGAGACCCAGTACTTC. This translates into CASLTQGQETQYF.

V usage is TRBV25-1 and J usage is TRBJ2-3; weak D call: TRBD2 (7 bases). Trimming cost V 4 bases and J 3 bases, with 14 bases left between them. Per the germline V gene, CDR1 is MGHDK and CDR2 is SYGVNS. This CDR3 region has 15 residues. The CDR3 DNA follows: TGTGCCAGCAGTGCGGGGGGCGCCGGAACAGATACGCAGTATTTT. The encoded protein is CASSAGGAGTDTQYF.

This clone was observed a handful of times. The V and J genes are TRBV6-5 and TRBJ1-1, with no clear D. The CDR3 extends over 14 amino acids. The ends were cut back, 6 bases at V and 1 base at J, with 12 bases in the middle. CDR1 and CDR2 (germline): MNHEY, SVGAGI. CDR3 DNA: TGTGCCAGCAGCCGCACACGGGAGAACACTGAAGCTTTCTTT. Translating gives CASSRTRENTEAFF.

This clone was picked up one time. The CDR3 spells CSVVVNNYGYTF. CDR3 nucleotide sequence: TGCAGCGTTGTGGTGAATAACTATGGCTACACCTTC. This chain connects TRBV29-1 to TRBJ1-2; D unclear. V was pared by 4 bases and J by 1 base, with 7 bases between. Per germline, CDR1 SQVTM and CDR2 ANQGSEA. CDR3 length: 12 amino acids.